What follows are 31 T cell receptor beta chains derived from one specimen sequenced in a study of vaccination and CD4 T cells after COVID-19. The study sequenced cultured CD4+ T cell DNA using the Oncomine TCR Beta short-read assay. MiXCR was run by TCRdb on the PCR reads, yielding one entry per CDR3 protein. The data contain 9,000 to 13,000 distinct CDR3 sequences, about 40% of them seen just once; the ten biggest clones take up 20% to 25%. Sample treatment: approximately 11-day PBMC culture with coronavirus spike peptide pools or control peptides (ViraFEST assay). These TCRs' antigens remain unknown. Sequenced input: CD4+ T cells from blood, cultured in vitro. All receptors come from a human donor who had recovered from COVID-19.

V is TRBV25-1 and J is TRBJ1-2; 9 nucleotides agree with TRBD1. V was pared by 6 bases and J by 8 bases, with 13 bases of the junction left unmatched. The germline V gene has CDR1 MGHDK and CDR2 SYGVNS. CDR3 length equals 15 residues. CDR3 residues: CASSIPGQGFRGYTF. The CDR3 DNA reads TGTGCCAGCAGCATACCGGGACAGGGATTTAGGGGCTACACCTTC.

This clonotype was seen more than once but under ten times. The gene calls are TRBV11-2 and TRBJ2-1; D not certain. Trimming removed 5 bases from V and 7 bases from J, with 15 bases in between. The CDR3 length is 14 residues. Germline lookup yields CDR1 SGHAT and CDR2 FQNNGV. The CDR3 is CASSRGGVLNEQFF. The CDR3 DNA sequence: TGTGCCAGCAGCCGAGGTGGGGTTTTGAATGAGCAGTTCTTC.

This clonotype was recorded once. This rearrangement joins TRBV5-1 to TRBJ1-1, with a tentative D call TRBD1 (5 bases). The CDR3 contains 15 residues. Trimming removed 3 bases from V and 2 bases from J, with 14 bases in between. CDR1 SGHRS and CDR2 YFSETQ come from the germline V gene. The CDR3 protein is CASSSDPGTNTEAFF. The CDR3 coding sequence is TGCGCCAGCAGCTCGGATCCCGGGACCAACACTGAAGCTTTCTTT.

The J gene is TRBJ2-3, the V gene TRBV5-1; D unresolved. The V and J ends lost 3 bases and 6 bases respectively, with 5 bases between them. The CDR3 contains 11 residues. Germline CDR1 is SGHRS and CDR2 is YFSETQ. The CDR3 DNA follows: TGCGCCAGCAGCTCTGGGGATACGCAGTATTTT. The encoded protein is CASSSGDTQYF.

This clonotype was found once. The genes are TRBV29-1 and TRBJ1-1; no definite D call. The CDR3 contains 13 residues. Per the germline V gene, CDR1 is SQVTM and CDR2 is ANQGSEA. Trimming cost V 4 bases and J 4 bases, with 13 bases left between them. CDR3 sequence reads: CSVGEGRGTEAFF. In DNA, the CDR3 is TGCAGCGTTGGTGAGGGAAGAGGCACTGAAGCTTTCTTT.

V is TRBV7-9 and J is TRBJ2-4; D is uncertain. The germline V gene has CDR1 SEHNR and CDR2 FQNEAQ (reference sequence). Trimming shortened V by 4 bases and J by 0 bases, and 10 bases separated the two germline ends. CDR3 size: 15 residues. CDR3 DNA: TGTGCCAGCAGCTCGGCCACGCTAGCCAAAAACATTCAGTACTTC. This gives the protein CASSSATLAKNIQYF.

This clonotype was seen just once. The V call is TRBV27, the J call TRBJ2-1; a weak D match, TRBD1 (6 bases). There are 14 residues in the CDR3. CDR1 MNHEY and CDR2 SMNVEV come from the germline V gene (reference sequence). Trimming cost V 2 bases and J 9 bases, with 14 bases left between them. The DNA for the CDR3 is TGTGCCAGCAGTTTAAAGGGGGAAGGGAGTGAGCAGTTCTTC. It encodes CASSLKGEGSEQFF.

V and J are TRBV6-4 and TRBJ2-2; TRBD1 or TRBD2 may be the D gene (5 bases each). The CDR3 extends over 13 amino acids. Trimming pared 4 bases from V and 2 bases from J, leaving 5 bases between. CDR1 and CDR2 (germline): MRHNA, SNTAGT. CDR3 amino acids: CASSGDNTGELFF. The CDR3 region has the DNA TGTGCCAGCAGTGGGGACAACACCGGGGAGCTGTTTTTT.

The gene calls are TRBV20-1 and TRBJ2-1; the match to TRBD2 covers 8 bases. In germline, CDR1 is DFQATT, CDR2 SNEGSKA (reference sequence). V lost 5 bases and J lost 4; bases outside the gene matches: 10. The CDR3 runs to 15 residues. CDR3 amino acids: CSAGGSGGGYNEQFF. CDR3 coding DNA: TGCAGTGCTGGGGGAAGCGGGGGAGGGTACAATGAGCAGTTCTTC.

This clonotype turned up a few times. This rearrangement joins TRBV20-1 to TRBJ1-6, with unresolved D. The CDR3 has 14 amino acids. V was trimmed by 2 bases and J by 8 bases, leaving 13 bases between them. Germline CDR1 DFQATT, CDR2 SNEGSKA (reference sequence). The CDR3 reads CSARLQLEDSPLHF. Written as DNA, the CDR3 is TGCAGTGCTAGACTACAGTTGGAAGATTCACCCCTCCACTTT.

The chain uses TRBV5-1 and TRBJ1-2; D may be TRBD1 (6 bases). CDR3 length: 12 residues. Germline CDR1 is SGHRS and CDR2 is YFSETQ. With 5 bases removed from V and 11 bases from J, the gap between germline ends came to 16 bases. CDR3: CASRSDGGGYTF. CDR3 sequence (DNA): TGCGCCAGCAGGTCGGATGGAGGGGGGTACACCTTC. Variable domain in full (rest from reference TRBV5-1 and TRBJ1-2): KAGVTQTPRYLIKTRGQQVTLSCSPISGHRSVSWYQQTPGQGLQFLFEYFSETQRNKGNFPGRFSGRQFSNSRSEMNVSTLELGDSALYLCASRSDGGGYTFGSGTRLTVV.

The rearrangement uses TRBV4-3 and TRBJ1-6, with D maybe TRBD1 (5 bases). This CDR3 contains 15 residues. Trimming shortened V by 0 bases and J by 7 bases, and 10 bases separated the two germline ends. CDR1 and CDR2 (germline): LGHNA, YSLEER. The CDR3 here is CASSQDSGGNSPLHF. The CDR3 DNA reads TGCGCCAGCAGCCAAGATTCCGGGGGAAATTCACCCCTCCACTTT.

The chain links TRBV5-1 to TRBJ2-2; the D is unclear. CDR1 and CDR2 from the germline V gene are SGHRS and YFSETQ. V was trimmed by 4 bases and J by 2 bases, leaving 6 bases between them. This CDR3 has 13 residues. The CDR3 DNA reads TGCGCCAGCAGCCCCTTTAACACCGGGGAGCTGTTTTTT. Translating it yields CASSPFNTGELFF.

The chain links TRBV5-1 to TRBJ2-3, with D perhaps TRBD1 or TRBD2 (5 bases each). This CDR3 contains 12 residues. Germline V gene data show CDR1 as SGHRS and CDR2 as YFSETQ. V gave up 5 bases and J gave up 2 bases, with 6 bases separating them. The CDR3 here is CASRGTTDTQYF. Written as DNA, the CDR3 is TGCGCCAGCAGAGGGACCACAGATACGCAGTATTTT.

The J gene is TRBJ1-2, the V gene TRBV5-4; 7 nucleotides align to TRBD1. V was clipped by 7 bases and J by 4 bases; unmatched bases: 16. The CDR3 runs to 16 residues. CDR1 and CDR2 (germline): SGHNT, YYREEE (reference sequence). The CDR3 loop reads CASVGVGTETFYGYTF. Written as DNA, the CDR3 is TGTGCCAGCGTGGGAGTAGGGACAGAGACTTTCTATGGCTACACCTTC.

This clonotype was detected only once. The CDR3 nucleotides read TGTGCCAGCAGGCTCAAAGGAGGGATTGGGCCTGGGGCCAACGTCCTGACTTTC. This sequence encodes CASRLKGGIGPGANVLTF. V and J are TRBV6-1 and TRBJ2-6; a weak D match, TRBD2 (6 bases). Trimming cost V 6 bases and J 2 bases, with 20 bases left between them. From germline, CDR1 is MNHNS and CDR2 SASEGT. The CDR3 is 18 amino acids.

This clonotype was seen a few times. The chain carries TRBV21-1 and TRBJ1-5. TRBV21-1 is deemed a pseudogene. CDR3 size: 14 residues. The CDR3 DNA sequence: TGTGCCAGCAGCAAAGGGAGTAGCAATCAGCCCCAGCATTTT. As protein: CASSKGSSNQPQHF.

The J gene is TRBJ2-1, the V gene TRBV30; TRBD1 or TRBD2 may be the D gene (6 bases each). Trimming shortened V by 4 bases and J by 13 bases, and 17 bases separated the two germline ends. The CDR3 has 12 amino acids. Germline V gives CDR1 GTSNPN, CDR2 SVGIG (reference sequence). Here the CDR3 DNA reads TGTGCCTGGAAAGGGGGAGGCCTGTTCCAGTTCTTC. It translates to CAWKGGGLFQFF.

The chain recombines TRBV11-3 with TRBJ2-3; D unclear. The CDR3 sequence is 14 residues long. The V and J ends lost 1 base and 2 bases respectively, with 7 bases between them. Germline V gene lookup returns CDR1 SGHNT and CDR2 YENEEA. The CDR3 spells CASSLGSVTDTQYF. CDR3 DNA sequence: TGTGCCAGCAGCTTAGGATCGGTCACAGATACGCAGTATTTT.

This CDR3 is CASSDSRAGGELFF. The DNA of the CDR3 is TGTGCCAGCAGTGATTCGAGGGCAGGGGGGGAGCTGTTTTTT. The rearrangement links TRBV25-1 to TRBJ2-2; D tentatively fits TRBD1 or TRBD2 (5 bases each). Germline V gene data show CDR1 as MGHDK and CDR2 as SYGVNS. The CDR3 spans 14 residues. Trimming took 3 bases from V and 8 from J, leaving 13 bases between them.

The V gene is TRBV6-1, the J gene TRBJ1-6, with D unclear. CDR1 and CDR2 from the germline V gene are MNHNS and SASEGT. V lost 1 base, J lost 7 bases, and 5 bases lay in between. The CDR3 is 13 residues long. As DNA, the CDR3 is TGTGCCAGCAGTGAAGGGACCAATTCACCCCTCCACTTT. Translated: CASSEGTNSPLHF.

The chain has TRBV15 and TRBJ1-1; weak D call: TRBD1 (5 bases). The V end was cut by 0 bases, the J end by 1 base, with 18 bases between. CDR1 and CDR2 from the germline V gene are LNHNV and YYDKDF (reference sequence). This CDR3 is built from 18 residues. The CDR3 sequence: CATSRDLSIQGRNTEAFF. CDR3 bases: TGTGCCACCAGCAGAGATCTCTCCATCCAGGGTAGGAACACTGAAGCTTTCTTT. Based on the CDR3 plus reference TRBV15 and TRBJ1-1, the full variable domain is DAMVIQNPRYQVTQFGKPVTLSCSQTLNHNVMYWYQQKSSQAPKLLFHYYDKDFNNEADTPDNFQSRRPNTSFCFLDIRSPGLGDTAMYLCATSRDLSIQGRNTEAFFGQGTRLTVV.

The CDR3 bases are TGTGCCAGCAGTTACGGGGAGCGGGGGGGCGCCACCGGGACCCAGTACTTC. It translates to CASSYGERGGATGTQYF. The chain recombines TRBV6-2 or TRBV6-3 with TRBJ2-5; TRBD2 aligns across 10 bases. This CDR3 has 17 amino acids. J gave up 7 bases and V 2 bases, and 13 bases lay outside the gene matches. Per germline, CDR1 MNHEY and CDR2 SVGEGT.

The gene calls are TRBV19 and TRBJ1-5, with D unresolved. V lost 0 bases and J lost 0, with 9 bases in between. Germline loops: CDR1 LNHDA, CDR2 SQIVND (reference sequence). The CDR3 runs 16 residues. Written as DNA, the CDR3 is TGTGCCAGTAGTATAGATCCAGGTTATAGCAATCAGCCCCAGCATTTT. Translation gives CASSIDPGYSNQPQHF.

The genes are TRBV27 and TRBJ2-1, with 10 positions matching TRBD1. V shed 8 bases and J 15 bases; nucleotides not matched to a gene: 16. Germline V gene data show CDR1 as MNHEY and CDR2 as SMNVEV (reference sequence). The CDR3 contains 14 residues. The DNA of the CDR3 is TGTGCCAGCTATCAATCGGGACAGGGGTCACGTCGGTTCTTC. Translating it yields CASYQSGQGSRRFF.

This clonotype has only a few counts. V is TRBV12-3 or TRBV12-4 and J is TRBJ1-1; D call uncertain. CDR3 size: 11 residues. V shed 6 bases and J shed 2 bases, with 4 bases lying between them. The CDR3 protein is CASRGNTEAFF. CDR3 sequence (DNA): TGTGCCAGCAGAGGTAACACTGAAGCTTTCTTT.

The chain uses TRBV20-1 and TRBJ1-2; TRBD1 agrees at 8 bases. The ends lost 2 bases at V and 7 bases at J; junction bases unmatched: 3. This CDR3 region has 12 residues. Germline V lookup: CDR1 DFQATT, CDR2 SNEGSKA (reference sequence). CDR3: CSARIQGAGYTF. CDR3 nucleotides: TGCAGTGCTAGAATTCAGGGGGCTGGCTACACCTTC.

This clonotype was observed a handful of times. The chain carries TRBV6-1 and TRBJ2-2; maybe TRBD1 (5 bases). From germline, CDR1 is MNHNS and CDR2 SASEGT. Trimming pared 2 bases from V and 16 bases from J, leaving 14 bases between. The CDR3 runs to 12 residues. In DNA, the CDR3 is TGTGCCAGCAGTGAACGTCAGGGTTCAGGGTTTTTT. Encoded protein: CASSERQGSGFF.

CDR3 residues: CASSLRGVAKNIQYF. The CDR3 DNA is TGCGCCAGCAGCTTGCGGGGGGTAGCCAAAAACATTCAGTACTTC. The rearrangement uses TRBV5-1 and TRBJ2-4, with TRBD2 matching 7 bases. Looked up from germline, CDR1 is SGHRS and CDR2 is YFSETQ. After removal of 1 base from V and 0 bases from J, the junction contained 1 base not matched to a gene. This CDR3 is built from 15 residues.

The V call is TRBV7-9, the J call TRBJ2-2, with D perhaps matching TRBD2 (6 bases). The CDR3 has 15 amino acids. V was shortened by 6 bases and J by 7 bases, with 18 bases between the two germline ends. Germline CDR1 SEHNR, CDR2 FQNEAQ (reference sequence). The CDR3 region has the DNA TGTGCCAGCAGTCAAAGGAGGGTTCTAGGCGGGGAGCTGTTTTTT. Protein: CASSQRRVLGGELFF.

This clonotype was picked up a small number of times. The gene calls are TRBV5-6 and TRBJ1-6; 7 nucleotides align to TRBD1. The CDR3 has 14 amino acids. Germline V lookup: CDR1 SGHDT, CDR2 YYEEEE. The junction had 4 bases not matched to a gene; V was cut back by 0 bases and J by 10 bases. The CDR3 spells CASSLGQGHSPLHF. In DNA, the CDR3 is TGTGCCAGCAGCTTGGGACAGGGCCACTCACCCCTCCACTTT.